The subject of this entry is one T cell receptor (beta chain). From germline, CDR1 is MNHNY and CDR2 SVGAGI (reference sequence). CDR3 size: 16 residues. The sample is drawn from a study of T cells expressing NK-cell markers. Reprocessing the 5' RACE reads, TCRdb reports a single entry for every CDR3 protein and omits DNA. Its listing shows over 350,000 distinct CDR3 sequences. Sequences were obtained from blood T cells: a sorted CD56 or NKG2C T cell subset, CD4+ or CD8+ T cells, or bulk PBMC T cells (not recorded which). The clonotype was recovered from a woman aged 50 to 60 in good health. The gene calls are TRBV6-6 and TRBJ2-2; TCRdb picks TRBD2, but there is no DNA to check that call. CDR3: CASSNLAGEATGELFF.